The entry that follows covers one TCR beta chain sequence. Its antigen is not identified. The sample comes from a study of vaccination effects on CD4 cells after COVID-19. Investigators separated out CD4+ T cells once 10 days of culture had passed. V was clipped by 3 bases and J by 4 bases; unmatched bases: 3. Per germline, CDR1 LNHDA and CDR2 SQIVND (reference sequence). The CDR3 extends over 14 amino acids. Profiled with immunoSEQ multiplex PCR; TCRdb holds only in-frame clones, not every one. Found here are over 65,000 clones, 70% to 80% of them singletons; the top ten hold about 2.1%. V gene TRBV19 combines with J gene TRBJ2-1, with 7 bases aligning to TRBD1. The input for sequencing was CD4+ T cells from PBMCs cultured without peptide, taken before COVID-19 vaccination. This receptor was obtained from a human donor who received a COVID-19 vaccine. The CDR3, as DNA: TGTGCCAGTAGTATTGGGGACAGATACAATGAGCAGTTCTTC. It translates to CASSIGDRYNEQFF.